What follows are 10 T cell receptor beta chains derived from one specimen sequenced in a study of identical twins (dated by TCRdb to 2016 to 2018). Preparation of the library involved 5' RACE. TCRdb lists the instrument as Illumina HiSeq 2000. Clones were called with MiXCR by TCRdb after fastp trimmed the public reads at Q25, and only in-frame beta chains were retained. Rows matching on CDR3 protein sequence are summarized as one entry with the most common DNA and genes. Recorded for this sample are fewer than 650,000 distinct CDR3 sequences; approximately 9.6% of them occurred a single time. The top ten hold roughly 3% of the sample. The sample was also reused in another study, on yellow fever vaccine responses in identical twins.

Material for sequencing was PBMCs. All receptors derive from a woman under 30 in good health.

In its sample, this clonotype was seen many times. This rearrangement joins TRBV20-1 to TRBJ2-5; possible D gene TRBD1, 6 bases. V lost 3 bases and J 5 bases, leaving 22 bases between the germline ends. The CDR3 covers 16 residues. Germline CDR1 is DFQATT and CDR2 is SNEGSKA (reference sequence). The CDR3 spells CSARPGVRTRGETQYF. The CDR3, as DNA: TGCAGTGCTAGGCCCGGAGTCCGGACGAGGGGGGAGACCCAGTACTTC.

The rearrangement uses TRBV18 and TRBJ1-6; D is possibly TRBD1 (6 bases). CDR1 is KGHSH and CDR2 is LQKENI in the germline V gene. The V gene lost 3 bases and the J gene lost 7 bases, with 13 bases spanning the gap. This CDR3 is built from 15 residues. In DNA, the CDR3 is TGTGCCAGCTCACCCCTAGGGGGTCTCAATTCACCCCTCCACTTT. It translates to CASSPLGGLNSPLHF.

There are a few counts of this clonotype. This sequence joins TRBV20-1 and TRBJ2-3; 8 nucleotides align to TRBD2. Looked up from germline, CDR1 is DFQATT and CDR2 is SNEGSKA (reference sequence). This CDR3 is 14 amino acids long. Trimming took 3 bases from V and 2 from J; bases not matched to a gene: 4. CDR3 sequence: CSASGRAVTDTQYF. In nucleotides, the CDR3 is TGCAGTGCTAGCGGGAGGGCCGTCACAGATACGCAGTATTTT.

This clonotype was seen repeatedly, ten times or more. The CDR3, as DNA: TGCAGTGCTATTATTATTAGCGGGAGTAGGAGTGATACGCAGTATTTT. Protein product: CSAIIISGSRSDTQYF. The chain has TRBV20-1 and TRBJ2-3; 9 nucleotides agree with TRBD2. This CDR3 has 16 amino acids. V gave up 4 bases and J gave up 6 bases; unmatched junction bases: 14. The V gene's germline CDR1 is DFQATT and CDR2 SNEGSKA (reference sequence).

This clonotype was seen many times. The rearrangement joins TRBV6-1 to TRBJ2-7; a possible D gene is TRBD1 (8 bases). V lost 6 bases and J 1 base, leaving 16 bases between the germline ends. The CDR3 consists of 15 residues. CDR1 and CDR2 (germline): MNHNS, SASEGT. CDR3 in DNA: TGTGCCAGCAGGTCGTACAGGGGGGGTTCCTACGAGCAGTACTTC. It encodes CASRSYRGGSYEQYF.

This clonotype was picked up many times. The chain is built from TRBV7-2 and TRBJ2-7; D is unclear. This CDR3 contains 14 residues. The V gene's germline CDR1 is SGHTA and CDR2 FQGNSA. V lost 2 bases and J 2 bases, leaving 10 bases between the germline ends. The CDR3 is CASSLSPSTYEQYF. The CDR3 coding sequence is TGTGCCAGCAGCTTAAGCCCCAGTACCTACGAGCAGTACTTC.

This rearrangement joins TRBV29-1 to TRBJ2-2; 7 nucleotides align to TRBD1. After removal of 0 bases from V and 8 bases from J, the junction contained 12 bases not matched to a gene. Germline CDR1 reads SQVTM; CDR2 reads ANQGSEA. CDR3 length equals 16 residues. For the CDR3, the DNA is TGCAGCGTTGAAGATCCCTCCGGGGACAGCCCGGGGGAGCTGTTTTTT. Its protein product is CSVEDPSGDSPGELFF.

V gene TRBV5-6 combines with J gene TRBJ2-1; TRBD2 might be the D (6 bases). V lost 4 bases, J lost 7 bases, and 18 bases lay in between. Germline loops: CDR1 SGHDT, CDR2 YYEEEE. The CDR3 is made up of 15 amino acids. The CDR3 loop is CASSPNGGVVNEQFF. CDR3 nucleotide sequence: TGTGCCAGCAGCCCCAATGGCGGGGTGGTAAATGAGCAGTTCTTC.

This clonotype was seen more than once but under ten times. J is TRBJ2-2 and V is TRBV9, with D perhaps TRBD1 or TRBD2 (6 bases each). Trimming removed 4 bases from V and 5 bases from J, with 12 bases in between. CDR1 and CDR2 (germline): SGDLS, YYNGEE. The CDR3 has 14 amino acids. In nucleotides, the CDR3 is TGTGCCAGCAGCAAACGAGGGGGGACCGGGGAGCTGTTTTTT. This gives the protein CASSKRGGTGELFF. Full variable domain (missing parts from reference TRBV9 and TRBJ2-2): DSGVTQTPKHLITATGQRVTLRCSPRSGDLSVYWYQQSLDQGLQFLIQYYNGEERAKGNILERFSAQQFPDLHSELNLSSLELGDSALYFCASSKRGGTGELFFGEGSRLTVL.

There are many counts of this clonotype. The chain combines TRBV12-3 or TRBV12-4 with TRBJ2-3; D possibly matches TRBD1 or TRBD2 (5 bases each). V shed 5 bases and J shed 0 bases, with 15 bases lying between them. The CDR3 loop spans 16 amino acids. In DNA form, the CDR3 reads TGTGCCAGCAGTGTCTGGGGGATCTCTAGCACAGATACGCAGTATTTT. This sequence encodes CASSVWGISSTDTQYF.